The text below deals with one TCR beta chain. Germline CDR1 is KGHSH and CDR2 is LQKENI. Trimming at V came to 5 bases and at J to 0 bases, leaving 3 bases not matched to a gene. CDR3 length equals 14 residues. This entry comes from a study of blood T cell repertoires in COVID-19. This table comes from immunoSEQ multiplex PCR, and its TCRdb copy is limited to in-frame clones, with some not included. The data hold around 81,000 clones, with 88% observed a single time. Sequenced sample: peripheral blood. This clonotype was sampled from a man in his 70s with acute or convalescent COVID-19. This sequence joins TRBV18 and TRBJ2-7; TRBD1 matches 8 bases. This CDR3 reads CASSRDRLSYEQYF. Here the CDR3 DNA reads TGTGCCAGCTCAAGGGACAGGCTCTCCTACGAGCAGTACTTC.